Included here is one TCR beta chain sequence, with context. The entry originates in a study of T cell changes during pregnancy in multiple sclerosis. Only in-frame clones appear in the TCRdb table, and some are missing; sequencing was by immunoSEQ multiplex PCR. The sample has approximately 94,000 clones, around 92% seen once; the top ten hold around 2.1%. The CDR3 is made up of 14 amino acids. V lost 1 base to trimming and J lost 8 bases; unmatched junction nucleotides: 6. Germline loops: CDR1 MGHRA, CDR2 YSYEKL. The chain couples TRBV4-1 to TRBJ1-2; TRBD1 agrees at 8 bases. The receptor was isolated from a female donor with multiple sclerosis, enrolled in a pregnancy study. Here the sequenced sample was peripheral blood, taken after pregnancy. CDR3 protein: CASSQVNRGYGYTF. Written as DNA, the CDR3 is TGCGCCAGCAGCCAAGTTAACAGGGGGTACGGCTACACCTTC.